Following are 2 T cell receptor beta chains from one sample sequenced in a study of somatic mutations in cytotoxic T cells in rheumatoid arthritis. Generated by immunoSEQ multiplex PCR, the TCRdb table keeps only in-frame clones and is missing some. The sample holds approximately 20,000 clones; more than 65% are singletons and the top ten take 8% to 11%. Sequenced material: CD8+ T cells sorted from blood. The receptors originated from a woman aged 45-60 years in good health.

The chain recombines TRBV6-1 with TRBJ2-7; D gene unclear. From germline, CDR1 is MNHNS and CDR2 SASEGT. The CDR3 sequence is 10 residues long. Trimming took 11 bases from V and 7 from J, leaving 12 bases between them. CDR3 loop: CALSAIEQYF. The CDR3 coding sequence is TGTGCCCTAAGTGCTATTGAGCAGTACTTC.

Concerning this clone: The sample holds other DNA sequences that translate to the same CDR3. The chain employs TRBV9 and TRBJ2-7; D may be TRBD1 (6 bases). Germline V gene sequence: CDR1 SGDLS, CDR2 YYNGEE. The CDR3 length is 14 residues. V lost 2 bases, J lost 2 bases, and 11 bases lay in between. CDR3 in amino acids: CASSVGRDTYEQYF. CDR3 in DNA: TGTGCCAGCAGCGTGGGCAGGGACACCTACGAGCAGTACTTC.